This T cell receptor beta chain was retrieved from a study of human T cells and chemical hapten exposure (dated by TCRdb to 2020 to 2022). Concerning the study at large: For sensitization, 2% DPC in acetone was applied to a roughly 2 cm by roughly 2 cm area of upper inner arm skin. Throughout the study period of 20 to 25 weeks, patients also received therapeutic DPC doses to the scalp every week. Patch testing was done on the upper back using Finn chambers containing 0.01% DPC, and results were scored after 6 days according to International Contact Dermatitis Research Group standards. The mostly female patient cohort included alopecia areata with under or over 50% scalp involvement, alopecia totalis and alopecia universalis. Libraries were pooled for sequencing, and variation in per-sample TCR yields was attributed mainly to small differences in library volumes within the pool. This study followed changes in the peripheral blood TCR repertoire in vivo during primary and secondary sensitization of alopecia patients to the hapten diphenylcyclopropenone (DPC). Blood was sampled from patients pre-sensitization (week 0) and at 2, 6 and about 24 weeks after DPC sensitization. Roughly 30 alopecia patients provided blood for TCR sequencing at one to four time points (pre-sensitization, 2, 6 and 24 weeks). Study-wide conclusions, independent of this receptor: Significantly more large CDR3 similarity clusters were formed by expanded TCRs than by pre-sensitization or healthy control sets, consistent with antigen-driven responses. Repeated subsampling changed both the strength of the expansion versus patch-test correlation and the threshold at which the correlation became significant. The number of PT1 expanded TCRs positively correlated with patch test score, significant at thresholds 8, 16 and 32 but not 4. Alopecia, a presumed autoimmune disease, was present in all patients, so the immune response of the patients might differ from that of healthy individuals. The number of TCRs above 1 in 1000 frequency did not change with DPC sensitization; there was no evidence of global repertoire structure alterations.

Remarks on this clonotype: Its antigen is currently not known. No quality values exist for individual bases; no much larger clone is one base distant.

The time point label corresponds to: patch test 1, 2 weeks after DPC sensitization. In the paper's terms, the treatment or condition label means: therapeutic diphenylcyclopropenone sensitization with weekly scalp DPC. At every patch-test visit, the blood draw took place before the patch test was put on. Patients were considered eligible if aged 18 to 70, diagnosed with alopecia and deemed suitable for DPC therapy, and patients were excluded if pregnant. Total RNA was isolated from unfractionated whole blood collected in Tempus Blood RNA tubes. The CDR3 spans 13 residues, from the cysteine through the phenylalanine. Left in the record is the CDR3 DNA by itself, 39 bases read in frame from the first base. Trimming removed 3 bases from V and 7 bases from J, leaving 9 bases between the germline ends. The library was prepared using RACE. The reads were generated on a NextSeq 500. During library preparation, unique molecular identifiers were attached to individual cDNA molecules so that TCRs could be counted quantitatively and reproducibly. For every blood RNA sample, sequencing covered both the TCR alpha and TCR beta chains. In the authors' own workflow: Samples had a median of 95,638 TCRs, with a range from about 23,224 to 750,000. V, J and CDR3 annotation of the TCR reads was performed with the Decombinator software suite. For PS versus PT1 abundance plots, all samples were subsampled to the same number of TCRs (28,000). TCRs were defined as expanded if absent before sensitization and observed at least eight times at the 2-week time point. In-frame beta chains were kept once TCRdb had trimmed the public reads at Q25 with fastp and called clones with MiXCR. Identical CDR3 proteins give one entry, which carries the most common genes and DNA. In this record, the V and J calls reflect TCRdb's handling and not the investigators' own analysis. The sample table records 95,000 to 100,000 distinct CDR3 sequences; 9.5% to 15% of these occur just once. The top ten hold 2% to 2.5% of the sample.

The V gene is TRBV12-3 or TRBV12-4 and the J gene is TRBJ1-4; no D gene is confidently identified. This sequence was found in a woman in her forties with alopecia areata. Some clones in this sample may be carry-over from other donors' samples. The source material was whole blood, sampled in connection with sensitization to the hapten diphenylcyclopropenone (DPC). The DNA is as follows: TGTGCCAGCAGTTTGGGATCGCGTGAAAAACTGTTTTTT. Its protein product is CASSLGSREKLFF.